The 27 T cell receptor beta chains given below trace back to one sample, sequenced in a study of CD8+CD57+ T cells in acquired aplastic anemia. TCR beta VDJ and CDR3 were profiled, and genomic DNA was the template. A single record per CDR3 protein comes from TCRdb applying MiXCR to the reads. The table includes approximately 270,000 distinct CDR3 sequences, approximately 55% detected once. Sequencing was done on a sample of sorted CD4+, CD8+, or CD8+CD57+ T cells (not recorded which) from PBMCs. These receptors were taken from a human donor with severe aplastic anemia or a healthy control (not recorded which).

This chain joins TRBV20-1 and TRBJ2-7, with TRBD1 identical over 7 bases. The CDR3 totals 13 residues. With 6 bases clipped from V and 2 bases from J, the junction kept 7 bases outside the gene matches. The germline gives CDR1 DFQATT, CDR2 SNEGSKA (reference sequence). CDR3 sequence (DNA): TGCAGTGCACGGGACAGACAAACCTACGAGCAGTACTTC. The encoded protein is CSARDRQTYEQYF.

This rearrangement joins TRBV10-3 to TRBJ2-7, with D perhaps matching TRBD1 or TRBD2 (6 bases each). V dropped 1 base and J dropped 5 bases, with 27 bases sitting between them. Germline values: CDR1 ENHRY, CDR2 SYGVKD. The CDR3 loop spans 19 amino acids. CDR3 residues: CAISEYGGLRLTHDDEQYF. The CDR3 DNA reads TGTGCCATCAGTGAGTATGGGGGGCTTAGACTCACCCACGACGACGAGCAGTACTTC.

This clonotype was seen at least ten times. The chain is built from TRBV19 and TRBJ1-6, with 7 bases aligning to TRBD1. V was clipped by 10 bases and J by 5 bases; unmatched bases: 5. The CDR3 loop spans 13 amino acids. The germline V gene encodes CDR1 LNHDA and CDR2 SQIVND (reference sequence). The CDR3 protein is CATKTGDNSPLHF. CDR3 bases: TGTGCCACCAAAACAGGGGATAATTCACCCCTCCACTTT.

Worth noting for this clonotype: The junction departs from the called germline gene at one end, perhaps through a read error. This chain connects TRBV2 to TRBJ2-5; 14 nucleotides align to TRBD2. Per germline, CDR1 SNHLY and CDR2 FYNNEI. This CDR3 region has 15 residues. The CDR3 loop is CVSCGTSGGSETQYF. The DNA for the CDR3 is TGTGTCAGCTGTGGGACTAGCGGGGGTAGTGAGACCCAGTACTTC.

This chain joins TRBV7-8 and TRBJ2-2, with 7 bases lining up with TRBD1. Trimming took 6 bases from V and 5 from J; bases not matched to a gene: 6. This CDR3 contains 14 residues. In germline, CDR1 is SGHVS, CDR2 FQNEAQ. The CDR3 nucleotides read TGTGCCAGCAGTGACAGGGCCTCAACCGGGGAGCTGTTTTTT. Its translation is CASSDRASTGELFF.

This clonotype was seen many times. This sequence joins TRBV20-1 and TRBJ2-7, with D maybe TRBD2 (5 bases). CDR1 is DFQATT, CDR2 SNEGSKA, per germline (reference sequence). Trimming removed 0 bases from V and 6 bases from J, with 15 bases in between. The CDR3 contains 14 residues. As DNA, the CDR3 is TGCAGTGCTAGAGACGGCTTCTCGGACTTCGAGCAGTACTTC. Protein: CSARDGFSDFEQYF.

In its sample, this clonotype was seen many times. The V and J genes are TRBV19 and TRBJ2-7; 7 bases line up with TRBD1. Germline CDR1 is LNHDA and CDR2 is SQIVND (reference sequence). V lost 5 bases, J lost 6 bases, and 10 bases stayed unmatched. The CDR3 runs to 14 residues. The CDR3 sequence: CASSPSAQGLEQYF. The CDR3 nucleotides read TGTGCCAGTAGTCCCTCAGCACAGGGGCTCGAGCAGTACTTC.

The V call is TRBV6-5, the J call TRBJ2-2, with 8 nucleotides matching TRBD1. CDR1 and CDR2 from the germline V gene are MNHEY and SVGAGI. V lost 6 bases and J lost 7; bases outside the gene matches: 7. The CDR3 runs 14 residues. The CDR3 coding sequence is TGTGCCAGCAGCCTGACAGGGGTTGGCGGGGAGCTGTTTTTT. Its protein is CASSLTGVGGELFF.

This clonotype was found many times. CDR3 coding DNA: TGTGCCAGCAGCTTAGTGGGAGGGGGGCCGGGCACAGATACGCAGTATTTT. This translates into CASSLVGGGPGTDTQYF. The chain couples TRBV7-6 to TRBJ2-3; D might be TRBD2 (7 bases). Germline V CDR1 and CDR2: SGHVS, FNYEAQ. Trimming stripped 1 base from V and 1 base from J, with 15 bases between. CDR3 length: 17 amino acids.

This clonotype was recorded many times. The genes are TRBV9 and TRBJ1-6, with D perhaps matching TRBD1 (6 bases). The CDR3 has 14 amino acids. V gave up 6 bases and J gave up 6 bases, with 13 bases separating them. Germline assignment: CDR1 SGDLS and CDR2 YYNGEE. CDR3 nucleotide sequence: TGTGCCAGCAACAGGGAGGGAATTAATTCACCCCTCCACTTT. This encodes CASNREGINSPLHF.

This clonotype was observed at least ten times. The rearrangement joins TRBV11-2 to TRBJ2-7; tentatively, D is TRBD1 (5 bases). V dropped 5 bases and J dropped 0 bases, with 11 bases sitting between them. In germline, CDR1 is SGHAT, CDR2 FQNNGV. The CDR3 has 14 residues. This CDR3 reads CASSRLDTSYEQYF. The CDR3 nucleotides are TGTGCCAGCAGCCGTTTGGACACCTCCTACGAGCAGTACTTC.

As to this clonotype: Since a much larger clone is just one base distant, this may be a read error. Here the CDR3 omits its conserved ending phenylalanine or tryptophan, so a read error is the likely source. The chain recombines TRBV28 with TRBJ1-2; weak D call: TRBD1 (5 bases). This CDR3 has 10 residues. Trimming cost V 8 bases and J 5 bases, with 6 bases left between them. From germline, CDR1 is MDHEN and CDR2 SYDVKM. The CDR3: CASRGYGYTS. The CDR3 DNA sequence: TGTGCCAGCCGGGGGTATGGCTACACCTCC.

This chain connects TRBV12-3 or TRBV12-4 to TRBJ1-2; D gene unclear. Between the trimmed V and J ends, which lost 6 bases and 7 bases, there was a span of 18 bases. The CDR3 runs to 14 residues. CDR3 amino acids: CASSFAIRPPGYTF. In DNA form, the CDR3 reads TGTGCCAGCAGCTTCGCAATCAGGCCCCCTGGCTACACCTTC.

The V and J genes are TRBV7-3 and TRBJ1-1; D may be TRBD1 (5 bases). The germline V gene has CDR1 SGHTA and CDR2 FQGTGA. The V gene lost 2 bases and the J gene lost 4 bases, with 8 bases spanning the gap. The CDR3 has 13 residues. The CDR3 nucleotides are TGTGCCAGCAGCTTAGCAGGGATCACTGAAGCTTTCTTT. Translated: CASSLAGITEAFF.

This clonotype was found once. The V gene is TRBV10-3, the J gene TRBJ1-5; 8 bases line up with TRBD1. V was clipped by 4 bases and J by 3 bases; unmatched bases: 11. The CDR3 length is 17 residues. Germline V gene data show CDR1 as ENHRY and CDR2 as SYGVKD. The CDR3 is CAISGTGRKKPNQPQHF. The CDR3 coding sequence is TGTGCCATCAGTGGGACAGGGCGTAAAAAACCCAATCAGCCCCAGCATTTT.

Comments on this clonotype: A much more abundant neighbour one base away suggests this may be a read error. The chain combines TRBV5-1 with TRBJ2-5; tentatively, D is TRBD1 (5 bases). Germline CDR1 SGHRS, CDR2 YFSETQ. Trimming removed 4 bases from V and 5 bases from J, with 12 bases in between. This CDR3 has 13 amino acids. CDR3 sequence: CASSAQARETQYF. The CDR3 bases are TGCGCCAGCAGCGCACAGGCCCGGGAGACCCAGTACTTC. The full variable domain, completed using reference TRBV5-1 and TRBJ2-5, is KAGVTQTPRYLIKTRGQQVTLSCSPISGHRSVSWYQQTPGQGLQFLFEYFSETQRNKGNFPGRFSGRQFSNSRSEMNVSTLELGDSALYLCASSAQARETQYFGPGTRLLVL.

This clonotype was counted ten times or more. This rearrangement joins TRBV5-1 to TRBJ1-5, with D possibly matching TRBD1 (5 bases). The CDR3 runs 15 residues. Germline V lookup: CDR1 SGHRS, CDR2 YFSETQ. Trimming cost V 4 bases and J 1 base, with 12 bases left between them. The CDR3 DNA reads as TGCGCCAGCAGCCCCATTGGGGGGAGCAATCAGCCCCAGCATTTT. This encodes CASSPIGGSNQPQHF.

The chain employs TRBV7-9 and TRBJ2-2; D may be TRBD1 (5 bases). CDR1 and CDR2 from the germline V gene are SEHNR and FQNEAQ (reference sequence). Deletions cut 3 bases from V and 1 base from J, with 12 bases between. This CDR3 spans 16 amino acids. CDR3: CASSFSATGNTGELFF. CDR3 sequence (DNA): TGTGCCAGCAGCTTTTCGGCAACAGGGAACACCGGGGAGCTGTTTTTT.

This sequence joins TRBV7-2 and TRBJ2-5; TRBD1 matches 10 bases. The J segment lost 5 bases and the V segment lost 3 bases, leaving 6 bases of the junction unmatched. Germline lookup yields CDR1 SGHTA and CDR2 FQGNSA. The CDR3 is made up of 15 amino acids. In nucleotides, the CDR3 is TGTGCCAGCAGCTTTACGACAGGGGGCAGGGAGACCCAGTACTTC. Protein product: CASSFTTGGRETQYF.

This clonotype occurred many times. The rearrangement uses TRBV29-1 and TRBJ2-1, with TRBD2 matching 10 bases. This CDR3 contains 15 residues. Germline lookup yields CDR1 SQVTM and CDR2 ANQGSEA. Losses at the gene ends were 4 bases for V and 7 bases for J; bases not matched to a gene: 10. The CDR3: CSVVPPGLAFNEQFF. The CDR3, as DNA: TGCAGCGTTGTACCTCCGGGACTAGCGTTTAATGAGCAGTTCTTC.

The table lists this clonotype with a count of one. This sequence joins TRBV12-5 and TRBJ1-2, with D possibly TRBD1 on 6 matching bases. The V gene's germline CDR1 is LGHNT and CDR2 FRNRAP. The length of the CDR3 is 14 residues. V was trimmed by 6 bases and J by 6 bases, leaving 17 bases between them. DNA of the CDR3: TGTGCTAGTGGCCCGACCGGGACACGACATGGCTACACCTTC. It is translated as CASGPTGTRHGYTF. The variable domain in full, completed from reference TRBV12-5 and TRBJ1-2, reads DARVTQTPRHKVTEMGQEVTMRCQPILGHNTVFWYRQTMMQGLELLAYFRNRAPLDDSGMPKDRFSAEMPDATLATLKIQPSEPRDSAVYFCASGPTGTRHGYTFGSGTRLTVV.

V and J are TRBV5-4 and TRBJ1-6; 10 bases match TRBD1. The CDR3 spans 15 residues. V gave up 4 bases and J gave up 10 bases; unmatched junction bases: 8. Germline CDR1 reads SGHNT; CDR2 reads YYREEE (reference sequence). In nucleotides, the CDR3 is TGTGCCAGCAGCCAAACCGGGACAGGGGTCTCACCCCTCCACTTT. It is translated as CASSQTGTGVSPLHF.

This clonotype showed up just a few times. CDR3 sequence: CATSRPSRVASYGYTF. The CDR3 coding sequence is TGTGCCACCAGCAGACCATCTAGAGTAGCCTCCTATGGCTACACCTTC. The chain is built from TRBV15 and TRBJ1-2; D remains ambiguous. The CDR3 is made up of 16 amino acids. Germline lookup yields CDR1 LNHNV and CDR2 YYDKDF (reference sequence). Deletions cut 2 bases from V and 4 bases from J, with 17 bases between.

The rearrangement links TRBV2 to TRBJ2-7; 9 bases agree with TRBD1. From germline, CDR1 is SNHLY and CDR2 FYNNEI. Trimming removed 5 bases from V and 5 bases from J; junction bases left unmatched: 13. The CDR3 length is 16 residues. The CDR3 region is CASSTGTGSHLHEQYF. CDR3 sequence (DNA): TGTGCCAGCAGTACCGGGACAGGGTCCCATTTACACGAGCAGTACTTC.

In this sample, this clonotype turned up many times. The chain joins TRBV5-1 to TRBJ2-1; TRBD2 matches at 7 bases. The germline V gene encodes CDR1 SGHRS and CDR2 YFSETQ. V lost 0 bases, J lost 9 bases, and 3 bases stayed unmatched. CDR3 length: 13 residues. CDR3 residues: CASSLGGRAEQFF. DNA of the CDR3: TGCGCCAGCAGCTTGGGTGGGAGGGCTGAGCAGTTCTTC.

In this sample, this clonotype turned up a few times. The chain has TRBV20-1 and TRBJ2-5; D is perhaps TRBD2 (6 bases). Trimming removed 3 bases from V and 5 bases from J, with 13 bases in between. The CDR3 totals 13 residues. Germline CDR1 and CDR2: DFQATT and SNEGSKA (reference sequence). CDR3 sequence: CSASGRGGETQYF. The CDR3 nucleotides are TGCAGTGCTAGCGGGAGAGGTGGCGAGACCCAGTACTTC.

CDR3 DNA sequence: TGTGCCAGCAGTTACCCGGACAGCCTTTACTATGGCTACACCTTC. This gives the protein CASSYPDSLYYGYTF. The chain couples TRBV6-2 or TRBV6-3 to TRBJ1-2, with D possibly being TRBD1 (6 bases). CDR3 length equals 15 residues. Looked up from germline, CDR1 is MNHEY and CDR2 is SVGEGT. V lost 2 bases, J lost 3 bases, and 13 bases lay in between.